This T cell receptor (beta chain) was identified during a study of T cell changes during pregnancy in multiple sclerosis. TCRdb's table, derived via immunoSEQ multiplex PCR, lists solely in-frame clones and lacks some. The sample has some 60,000 clones; around 95% are singletons. V gave up 1 base and J gave up 0 bases, with 10 bases separating them. Germline-derived CDR1 and CDR2 are LNHDA and SQIVND (reference sequence). The CDR3 is 16 residues long. V gene TRBV19 combines with J gene TRBJ1-5; D remains unclear. This sequence was found in a female donor with multiple sclerosis, enrolled in a pregnancy study. This specimen consisted of CD4+ T cells from peripheral blood mononuclear cells, obtained before pregnancy. CDR3 nucleotides: TGTGCCAGTAGTATAGTGTCACTTTATAGCAATCAGCCCCAGCATTTT. Amino acid sequence: CASSIVSLYSNQPQHF.